This record covers a single TCR beta chain. What it binds is unknown. Distinct nucleotide sequences in the sample also encode this CDR3. As part of sample collection, lesional scalp punch biopsies and peripheral blood were taken from alopecia areata patients. This sample stems from a study of CD8+ T cells in alopecia areata. Following RNA extraction, reverse transcription yielded cDNA that acted as the sequencing template. The assay was immunoSEQ multiplex PCR, and TCRdb's table has in-frame clones only and misses some. This sample carries 100,000 to 150,000 clones, 49% of them seen once, and the ten largest clones take roughly 20%. General study results and limits: Sequencing of scalp tissue also captures the resident alphabeta T cells of normal skin. Lesional tissue from the scalp (especially in alopecia totalis/universalis) showed higher clonality than normal scalp.

Sample: CD8+ T cells sorted from blood, taken at week 0. The source is a human donor with alopecia areata.

CDR3 sequence: CASSLRGPNQPQHF. CDR3 bases: TGTGCCAGCAGTCTCCGGGGCCCAAATCAGCCCCAGCATTTT. V and J are TRBV27 and TRBJ1-5; tentatively, D is TRBD1 (5 bases). Trimming took 5 bases from V and 4 from J, leaving 12 bases between them. The CDR3 sequence is 14 residues long. The germline V gene has CDR1 MNHEY and CDR2 SMNVEV (reference sequence).